The clone carrying this T cell receptor beta chain was recorded many times. As yet, its antigen is unknown. Amplified TCR beta CDR3 regions were obtained using RNA transcripts as template. An initial RT-PCR round employing HTBI primers preceded a second-round multiplex PCR. TCRdb processed the multiplex PCR reads anew with MiXCR; each CDR3 protein has one entry. Here the sample spans roughly 500,000 distinct CDR3 sequences, 13% to 15% being singletons. This sample is drawn from a study of Graves' ophthalmopathy and Graves' hyperthyroidism. Patients were excluded if they had other autoimmune diseases or uncontrolled infections, and likewise if pregnancy or lactation applied. As diagnostic evidence, clinical symptoms, serum thyroxine, TRAb, thyroid ultrasound and orbital computed tomography were relied upon. With 2 bases removed from V and 1 base from J, the gap between germline ends came to 15 bases. Germline CDR1 reads SGHAT; CDR2 reads FQNNGV. There are 17 residues in the CDR3.

Whole-study results and caveats: Most expanded clonotypes from thyroid (those above 0.001 frequency) were also found in blood.

This clonotype was sampled from a woman in her thirties with Graves' ophthalmopathy. This chain links TRBV11-2 with TRBJ1-5, with D unresolved. Material: blood. In DNA form, the CDR3 reads TGTGCCAGCAGCTTAACCCCGCCTTATCGGAGCAATCAGCCCCAGCATTTT. Amino acid sequence: CASSLTPPYRSNQPQHF.